This T cell receptor (beta chain) originates from a study of blood T cells in healthy people across ages. This CDR3 is 16 amino acids long. After removal of 4 bases from V and 0 bases from J, the junction contained 5 bases not matched to a gene. Germline CDR1 and CDR2: ENHRY and SYGVKD. A J-beta primer mix and a sample-barcoded 5' primer were used in a second PCR of about 7 to 11 cycles. Each of the cDNA molecules was tagged by a template-switch adaptor with 12 random nucleotides. TCRdb called the 5' RACE reads again in MiXCR, with one record for every CDR3 protein. The sample yields hundreds of thousands of distinct CDR3 sequences, more than 25% seen once. Isolating PBMCs gave at least 6 million of these cells per sample. This clonotype was seen ten or more times.

This chain uses TRBV10-3 with TRBJ2-3, with 9 bases lining up with TRBD1. This TCR was recovered from a woman of 80 years or more in good health. The sample taken for sequencing was blood. CDR3 residues: CAISADRGRSTDTQYF. The CDR3, as DNA: TGTGCCATCAGTGCGGACAGGGGCCGGAGCACAGATACGCAGTATTTT.